This T cell receptor beta chain was sequenced in a study of control samples from healthy donors and cancer patients. The assay was immunoSEQ multiplex PCR, and TCRdb's table has in-frame clones only and misses some. Its table records roughly 200,000 clones. The V gene's germline CDR1 is LNHDA and CDR2 SQIVND (reference sequence). The CDR3 is made up of 18 amino acids. Trimming removed 1 base at V and 2 bases at J, with 18 bases between. Sequencing was carried out using blood. The V call is TRBV19, the J call TRBJ1-5, with no clear D. This TCR derives from a woman aged 25 to 39 in good health. CDR3 sequence: CASSIGQWRPRGNQPQHF. In DNA, the CDR3 is TGTGCCAGTAGTATAGGGCAATGGAGGCCAAGGGGCAATCAGCCCCAGCATTTT.